The T cell receptor (beta chain) under discussion was sequenced for a study of response to subunit inactivated influenza vaccine. The CDR3 spans 13 residues. V was shortened by 3 bases and J by 12 bases, with 15 bases between the two germline ends. In its sample, this clonotype was seen a few times. MiXCR, run by TCRdb on the RT-PCR reads, gives a single entry per CDR3 protein. The sample comprises 150,000 to 200,000 distinct CDR3 sequences, 9.5% to 15% of which are singletons, and about 29% rests with the top ten. These data were also reused for a study on T cells expressing NK-cell markers. This second study says: cDNA encoding TCR beta was synthesized via 5'RACE template switching incorporating UMIs. Sorting was restricted to alpha-beta TCR T cells by an anti-gamma-delta TCR antibody in several experiments. The CD3+CD56-NKG2C+ fraction was also led by these clonotypes in a few donors.

This clonotype originated in a man over 45 who received an inactivated influenza vaccine. The sequenced sample was CD8+ T cells sorted from PBMCs, obtained 12 days after vaccination. This chain links TRBV12-3 or TRBV12-4 with TRBJ2-4, with D perhaps matching TRBD2 (5 bases). CDR3 bases: TGTGCCAGCAGTTTTCCCGGGATCCAAGATCAGTACTTC. Protein product: CASSFPGIQDQYF.